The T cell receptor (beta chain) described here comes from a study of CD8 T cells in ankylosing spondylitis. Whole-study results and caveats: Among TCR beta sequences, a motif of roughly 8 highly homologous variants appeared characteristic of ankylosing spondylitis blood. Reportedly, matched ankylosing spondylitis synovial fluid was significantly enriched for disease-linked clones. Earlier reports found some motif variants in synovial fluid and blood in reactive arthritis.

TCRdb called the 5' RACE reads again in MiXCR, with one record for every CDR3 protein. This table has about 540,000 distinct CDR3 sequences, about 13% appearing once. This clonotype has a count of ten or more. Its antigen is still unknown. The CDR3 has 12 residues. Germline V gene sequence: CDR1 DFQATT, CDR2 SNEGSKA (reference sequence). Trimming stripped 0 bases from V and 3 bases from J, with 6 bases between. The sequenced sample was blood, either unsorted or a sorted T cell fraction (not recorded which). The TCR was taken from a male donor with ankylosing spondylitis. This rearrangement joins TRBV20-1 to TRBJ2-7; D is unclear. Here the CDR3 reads CSARDQYYEQYF. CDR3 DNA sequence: TGCAGTGCTAGAGATCAATACTACGAGCAGTACTTC.